Following are 16 T cell receptor beta chains from one sample sequenced in a study of STAT5B mutations in CD4+ large granular lymphocyte leukemia. Measured with immunoSEQ multiplex PCR; TCRdb has only the in-frame clones, and not every one. The sample lists about 48,000 clones; less than 85% were seen once. The specimen was CD4+ T cells from blood buffy coats. The receptor source for this set is a human donor in good health.

This rearrangement joins TRBV7-2 to TRBJ2-1, with D possibly called TRBD1 or TRBD2 (5 bases each). The germline V gene has CDR1 SGHTA and CDR2 FQGNSA. This CDR3 comprises 14 residues. V lost 1 base and J 9 bases, leaving 13 bases between the germline ends. The CDR3 loop is CASSLEPAGGEQFF. In DNA form, the CDR3 reads TGTGCCAGCAGCTTAGAGCCGGCTGGGGGTGAGCAGTTCTTC. Variable domain in full (rest from reference TRBV7-2 and TRBJ2-1): GAGVSQSPSNKVTEKGKDVELRCDPISGHTALYWYRQSLGQGLEFLIYFQGNSAPDKSGLPSDRFSAERTGGSVSTLTIQRTQQEDSAVYLCASSLEPAGGEQFFGPGTRLTVL.

This clone appeared a single time. The rearrangement links TRBV7-2 to TRBJ2-7; no definite D call. The V and J ends lost 0 bases and 0 bases respectively, with 6 bases between them. The CDR3 spans 14 residues. Germline values: CDR1 SGHTA, CDR2 FQGNSA. CDR3 protein: CASSLAPGSYEQYV. For the CDR3, the DNA is TGTGCCAGCAGCTTAGCGCCGGGCTCCTACGAGCAGTACGTC.

The rearrangement links TRBV6-1 to TRBJ1-2; perhaps TRBD1 as D (6 bases). This CDR3 spans 15 amino acids. Germline V gene lookup returns CDR1 MNHNS and CDR2 SASEGT. Trimming pared 3 bases from V and 4 bases from J, leaving 15 bases between. CDR3: CASSDLDSNVYGYTF. For the CDR3, the DNA is TGTGCCAGCAGTGATCTGGACAGTAACGTCTATGGCTACACCTTC.

This chain joins TRBV19 and TRBJ1-3; possible D gene TRBD1, 6 bases. With 6 bases removed from V and 2 bases from J, the gap between germline ends came to 11 bases. The CDR3 sequence is 14 residues long. Germline V gene lookup returns CDR1 LNHDA and CDR2 SQIVND (reference sequence). The CDR3 spells CASRPTGTGNTIYF. As DNA, the CDR3 is TGTGCCAGTAGACCCACAGGGACTGGAAACACCATATATTTT.

This chain uses TRBV10-3 with TRBJ1-1; D possibly corresponds to TRBD1 (5 bases). Deletions cut 6 bases from V and 0 bases from J, with 11 bases between. From germline, CDR1 is ENHRY and CDR2 SYGVKD. This CDR3 spans 14 amino acids. In DNA, the CDR3 is TGTGCCATCAGGACGGCGGGGGTGAACACTGAAGCTTTCTTT. Residues: CAIRTAGVNTEAFF.

CDR3 sequence reads: CASSLRLDTEAFF. The CDR3 bases are TGTGCCAGCAGCTTAAGACTTGACACTGAAGCTTTCTTT. The rearrangement links TRBV7-2 to TRBJ1-1, with no clear D. The CDR3 loop spans 13 amino acids. V lost 2 bases to trimming and J lost 3 bases, with 7 bases between them. The germline CDR1 and CDR2 sequences are SGHTA and FQGNSA.

The chain joins TRBV7-9 to TRBJ2-3; 11 positions match TRBD2. Germline CDR1 is SEHNR and CDR2 is FQNEAQ (reference sequence). V dropped 5 bases and J dropped 3; count of bases not matched to a gene: 4. CDR3 length equals 15 residues. CDR3 sequence: CASSPGTSGTDTQYF. CDR3 sequence (DNA): TGTGCCAGCAGCCCCGGGACTAGCGGTACAGATACGCAGTATTTT.

The chain joins TRBV10-3 to TRBJ1-4; D is perhaps TRBD1 (6 bases). The V gene's germline CDR1 is ENHRY and CDR2 SYGVKD. The CDR3 is 15 residues long. Trimming left V 4 bases short and J 4 bases short, with 13 bases between. CDR3 in DNA: TGTGCCATCAGTGGAGAAGGGGGAGTTAATGAAAAACTGTTTTTT. Translated: CAISGEGGVNEKLFF.

The chain has TRBV30 and TRBJ2-5; D is perhaps TRBD2 (7 bases). CDR3 length: 13 amino acids. Deletions cut 3 bases from V and 5 bases from J, with 13 bases between. CDR1 is GTSNPN and CDR2 is SVGIG in the germline V gene (reference sequence). This CDR3 reads CAWSGGPRETQYF. In DNA form, the CDR3 reads TGTGCCTGGAGCGGGGGGCCCCGCGAGACCCAGTACTTC.

V usage is TRBV6-5 and J usage is TRBJ2-3; TRBD1 might be the D (5 bases). Per the germline V gene, CDR1 is MNHEY and CDR2 is SVGAGI. Trimming took off 9 bases at V and 4 bases at J, with 17 bases between the two ends. The CDR3 is made up of 14 amino acids. CDR3 in DNA: TGTGCCAGTCGCGGACAAACTGGGGCAGATACGCAGTATTTT. Translation: CASRGQTGADTQYF.

This clone was counted between two and nine times. The chain recombines TRBV9 with TRBJ1-6; tentatively, D is TRBD1 (6 bases). Germline V lookup: CDR1 SGDLS, CDR2 YYNGEE. V was trimmed by 10 bases and J by 0 bases, leaving 14 bases between them. The CDR3 is 15 residues long. CDR3 sequence (DNA): TGTGCCTCGACTAGGGGGAGCTCCTATAATTCACCCCTCCACTTT. Translated: CASTRGSSYNSPLHF. The full variable domain, its missing parts supplied by reference TRBV9 and TRBJ1-6, is DSGVTQTPKHLITATGQRVTLRCSPRSGDLSVYWYQQSLDQGLQFLIQYYNGEERAKGNILERFSAQQFPDLHSELNLSSLELGDSALYFCASTRGSSYNSPLHFGNGTRLTVT.

The gene calls are TRBV6-6 and TRBJ2-1; the match to TRBD2 covers 7 bases. With 7 bases clipped from V and 5 bases from J, the junction kept 8 bases outside the gene matches. CDR1 and CDR2 (germline): MNHNY, SVGAGI (reference sequence). The length of the CDR3 is 14 residues. The CDR3 reads CASTPTGGNNEQFF. The CDR3 DNA sequence: TGTGCCAGCACCCCTACGGGAGGTAACAATGAGCAGTTCTTC.

This chain connects TRBV5-8 to TRBJ1-5; D not certain. Trimming removed 3 bases from V and 5 bases from J, with 9 bases in between. There are 13 residues in the CDR3. Germline V CDR1 and CDR2: SGHTS, YDEGEE. In DNA form, the CDR3 reads TGTGCCAGCAGCTCGACGGCCTATCAGCCCCAGCATTTT. Encoded protein: CASSSTAYQPQHF.

The count of this clone is one. The gene calls are TRBV9 and TRBJ2-1, with D maybe TRBD2 (6 bases). In germline, CDR1 is SGDLS, CDR2 YYNGEE. The V and J ends lost 0 bases and 10 bases respectively, with 11 bases between them. CDR3 length equals 13 residues. The CDR3 here is CASSVGTSGEQFF. The CDR3 DNA reads as TGTGCCAGCAGCGTAGGGACCAGCGGGGAGCAGTTCTTC.

This clone has only a few counts. The V and J genes are TRBV5-4 and TRBJ1-2; 7 bases line up with TRBD1. Per germline, CDR1 SGHNT and CDR2 YYREEE (reference sequence). This CDR3 spans 14 amino acids. V shed 4 bases, J shed 4 bases, and the junction held 7 bases outside the gene matches. CDR3 loop: CASSPGQAFYGYTF. CDR3 coding DNA: TGTGCCAGCAGCCCTGGACAGGCGTTCTATGGCTACACCTTC.

V gene TRBV6-5 combines with J gene TRBJ2-3; a weak D match, TRBD1 (6 bases). CDR1 and CDR2 from the germline V gene are MNHEY and SVGAGI. The CDR3 runs to 12 residues. The germline V and J ends were trimmed by 6 bases and 6 bases, with 10 bases remaining between them. The CDR3 nucleotides read TGTGCCAGCAGCAACAGGGTCGATACGCAGTATTTT. Protein sequence: CASSNRVDTQYF.